The rows below give T cell receptor beta chains drawn from one sample of a study of cytomegalovirus exposure and HLA in healthy donors. Profiled with immunoSEQ multiplex PCR; TCRdb holds only in-frame clones, not every one. The table includes around 130,000 clones, roughly four fifths detected once. Sequencing was done on a sample of PBMCs. The receptors come from a man aged 35-49 years in good health and CMV-seronegative. Each CDR3 is given without its conserved first and last residue.

TRBV5-4 | ASSRAAGEEQY
TRBV2 | ASRTGTGSSPLH
TRBV20-1 | SASIHEQF
TRBV4-1 | ASSQGSGGIYNEQF
TRBV13 | ASSSTGRGRWQETQY
TRBV29-1 | SVVRLAGGHTDTQY
TRBV30 | AWSVQVEAF
TRBV7-9 | ASSFGTANQPQH
TRBV18 | ASFRGPQETQY
TRBV13 | ASSLGLAGTDTQY
TRBV2 | ASSIQGLGQPQH
TRBV28 | ASSSGTSLSTSYEQY
TRBV7-9 | AAATGEERGYT
TRBV15 | ATSEQGQGTGANGLT
TRBV4-3 | ASGQGQANTEAF
TRBV28 | ASSLSTSGSYEQY
TRBV15 | ATSRDVGEVNQPQH
TRBV7-2 | ASSLVGQTYEQY
TRBV7-6 | ASSLRQGGIYEQY
TRBV9 | ASSVEPGANYGYT